The clone carrying this TCR beta chain was seen only once. Trimming cost V 5 bases and J 4 bases, with 12 bases left between them. Germline lookup yields CDR1 MNHEY and CDR2 SMNVEV (reference sequence). The CDR3 totals 14 residues. This sample is part of a study of CD8+ T cells in alopecia areata. RNA was isolated and reverse transcribed to cDNA, the sequencing template. The protocol was immunoSEQ multiplex PCR, while the TCRdb copy is restricted to in-frame clones and leaves out a portion. The sample yields 110,000 to 150,000 clones, about three fifths seen once. The sequenced sample consisted of CD8+ T cells sorted from blood. The sequence derives from a human donor in good health. V is TRBV27 and J is TRBJ2-1; D unclear. The DNA for the CDR3 is TGTGCCAGCAGTACATCCGAGGCGTACAATGAGCAGTTCTTC. Amino acids: CASSTSEAYNEQFF.